This TCR beta chain was identified in a study of T cell repertoires in cytomegalovirus infection. Background on the study: Recently identified HLA-C-restricted CMV epitopes were among the peptides used. Carrying CMV and the relevant HLA type showed in public TCR beta signatures. Study-wide findings and caveats: The response measured ex vivo was dominated by TCR beta clonotypes (HLA-C-restricted and CMV-specific). Carriers of CMV and the relevant HLA type were discriminated by public TCR beta frequency.

From the reads, TCRdb called clonotypes with MiXCR, one entry per CDR3 protein. Seen here are some 310,000 distinct CDR3 sequences, just under 25% observed once, and the top ten hold 13%. About this clonotype: Its antigen remains unknown.

Germline V gene sequence: CDR1 MGHRA, CDR2 YSYEKL. Unmatched junction bases numbered 5, after V lost 3 bases and J lost 4 bases. This CDR3 comprises 15 residues. This TCR derives from a human donor in good health (CMV status not recorded). Some clones in this sample may be carry-over from other donors' samples. The sequencing used cultured PBMCs, collected from culture after CMV antigen stimulation. This chain uses TRBV4-1 with TRBJ2-5, with TRBD2 matching over 10 bases. CDR3: CASSQSTSGIETQYF. The DNA of the CDR3 is TGCGCCAGCAGCCAGAGTACTAGCGGGATAGAGACCCAGTACTTC.